This TCR beta chain was found in a study of blood T cell repertoires in COVID-19. Study information: Nucleic acid was either cDNA or gDNA, and it came from T cells, B-cell-depleted T cells, or PBMCs.

Participant ages covered roughly 18 to 89 years across 24 US areas. Grouping used clinical history reported by participants in a survey and questionnaire. Authors' methods: How many nucleated cells were present was estimated from reference gene primer amplification. Profiling relied on immunoSEQ multiplex PCR, and the TCRdb table lists in-frame clones only, not all of them. D and trimming were read from the DNA, whereas the V and J calls and clone size are those reported in that table. The sample consists of 130,000 to 150,000 clones, roughly 90% of them appearing once. The material sequenced was PBMCs or T cells enriched from blood (not recorded which). The clonotype comes from a woman aged 25 to 39 with acute COVID-19.

CDR3 DNA sequence: TGTGCCAGCAGTTTATGGGACAGGGGGCCAGGCTATGGCTACACCTTC. Amino acids: CASSLWDRGPGYGYTF. This chain connects TRBV28 to TRBJ1-2; 11 bases are a match to TRBD1. J lost 4 bases, V lost 0 bases, and 4 bases had no gene match. Germline V gene sequence: CDR1 MDHEN, CDR2 SYDVKM. The CDR3 totals 16 residues.